These T cell receptor beta chains were read from a single sample in a study of blood T cell repertoires in COVID-19. Data came from immunoSEQ multiplex PCR; TCRdb stores just in-frame clones and leaves some out. The data show 65,000 to 75,000 clones, 70% to 80% seen once. Sequencing input: peripheral blood. The receptors derive from a man aged 70 or older with acute or convalescent COVID-19. Both conserved end residues are part of each CDR3. The order of the fields is V gene, CDR3 protein.

V gene: TRBV29-1; CDR3 protein: CSVQGDYGYTF
V gene: TRBV27; CDR3 protein: CASSSATRGASNTEAFF
V gene: TRBV4-2; CDR3 protein: CASSQRTGDYEQYF
V gene: TRBV29-1; CDR3 protein: CSVEGIRGTDTQYF
V gene: TRBV7-8; CDR3 protein: CASSLVVSSYEQYF
V gene: TRBV9; CDR3 protein: CASSVGGQGLDTIYF
V gene: TRBV3-1/TRBV3-2; CDR3 protein: CASSQLDFGYGYTF
V gene: TRBV7-2; CDR3 protein: CASSPAEGSGQPQHF
V gene: TRBV3-1/TRBV3-2; CDR3 protein: CASSQDLSGNQPQHF
V gene: TRBV11-2; CDR3 protein: CASSPGTGGVGELFF
V gene: TRBV6-4; CDR3 protein: CASSASGVVSGYTF
V gene: TRBV4-1; CDR3 protein: CASSLFRGDEQFF
V gene: TRBV4-1; CDR3 protein: CASSQDVSPGGEKLFF
V gene: TRBV6-6; CDR3 protein: CASSYPGQASNQPQHF
V gene: TRBV5-1; CDR3 protein: CASSLEGGGRYGEQFF
V gene: TRBV10-3; CDR3 protein: CAISERQGPGELFF
V gene: TRBV6-6; CDR3 protein: CASSAPGGGNTEAFF
V gene: TRBV18; CDR3 protein: CASSPGLAGGYNEQFF
V gene: TRBV7-2; CDR3 protein: CASSSPGQGEGYTF
V gene: TRBV27; CDR3 protein: CASMRSRLQETQYF
V gene: TRBV27; CDR3 protein: CASSHRLAGLPYEQFF
V gene: TRBV5-1; CDR3 protein: CASSLKGTGSGYTF
V gene: TRBV29-1; CDR3 protein: CSVSGVGNQPQHF
V gene: TRBV11-3; CDR3 protein: CASSLGLAGGTGELFF
V gene: TRBV11-1; CDR3 protein: CASSPGTVKNIQYF
V gene: TRBV18; CDR3 protein: CASSPTGVNYEQYF
V gene: TRBV24-1; CDR3 protein: CATRRGWSTEAFF
V gene: TRBV5-4; CDR3 protein: CASRFGGTSGFNEQFF
V gene: TRBV27; CDR3 protein: CASRGTGGVGAGYTF
V gene: TRBV6-2/TRBV6-3; CDR3 protein: CASSYHRQGTGELFF
V gene: TRBV7-9; CDR3 protein: CASSLGVNSWDTQYF
V gene: TRBV19; CDR3 protein: CATSTGTEKSEQFF
V gene: TRBV10-2; CDR3 protein: CASSERASGGNEQFF
V gene: TRBV6-2/TRBV6-3; CDR3 protein: CASSSPRLAGQTGELFF
V gene: TRBV29-1; CDR3 protein: CSVENGLAGYNEQFF
V gene: TRBV9; CDR3 protein: CASSPGTGLYVDYGYTF
V gene: TRBV4-3; CDR3 protein: CASSQKEITSYQETQYF
V gene: TRBV19; CDR3 protein: CASSIEGQLNTEAFF
V gene: TRBV5-4; CDR3 protein: CASSSDTVQPQHF
V gene: TRBV28; CDR3 protein: CASSPPSDRRYTF
V gene: TRBV18; CDR3 protein: CASSPPGAQVWGEQFF
V gene: TRBV2; CDR3 protein: CASSILLGNTIYF
V gene: TRBV7-2; CDR3 protein: CASSQRIEGWNSPLHF
V gene: TRBV11-3; CDR3 protein: CASSRPRTGVNTGELFF
V gene: TRBV24-1; CDR3 protein: CATSDLSGSDQYF
V gene: TRBV5-4; CDR3 protein: CASSYRTGGTYEQYF
V gene: TRBV24-1; CDR3 protein: CATSDQGKEEKLFF
V gene: TRBV19; CDR3 protein: CASTLLAYTGELFF
V gene: TRBV4-2; CDR3 protein: CASSQDGRVAGVGDTQYF
V gene: TRBV2; CDR3 protein: CASRNGQGYGELFF
V gene: TRBV28; CDR3 protein: CASSLAIARTGRGYTF
V gene: TRBV5-1; CDR3 protein: CASSQRGNNEQFF